Below, 10 T cell receptor beta chains from the same sample are listed, as sequenced in a study of blood T cell repertoires in COVID-19. Profiling relied on immunoSEQ multiplex PCR, and the TCRdb table lists in-frame clones only, not all of them. Here the sample spans 150,000 or so clones, roughly 80% being singletons. Sequencing used peripheral blood. Source of these receptors: a woman at least 80 years old with acute or convalescent COVID-19.

The chain recombines TRBV7-6 with TRBJ1-2, with D possibly being TRBD1 (5 bases). Germline V gives CDR1 SGHVS, CDR2 FNYEAQ. Trimming removed 4 bases at V and 6 bases at J, with 18 bases between. The CDR3 loop spans 15 amino acids. The CDR3 coding sequence is TGTGCCAGCAGCTCGGACACCGATTCTAAAGATGGCTACACCTTC. It is translated as CASSSDTDSKDGYTF.

This chain uses TRBV5-1 with TRBJ2-5; D ambiguous. V lost 5 bases, J lost 2 bases, and 10 bases lay in between. CDR1 is SGHRS, CDR2 YFSETQ, per germline. This CDR3 contains 13 residues. CDR3 sequence (DNA): TGCGCCAGCAGTTGGGCCGGACAAGAGACCCAGTACTTC. This gives the protein CASSWAGQETQYF.

The chain has TRBV4-1 and TRBJ1-6, with D hard to call. Germline lookup yields CDR1 MGHRA and CDR2 YSYEKL. This CDR3 comprises 15 residues. Trimming stripped 0 bases from V and 9 bases from J, with 12 bases between. The CDR3 nucleotides read TGCGCCAGCAGCCAAGAGAACCCCGGGTTTTCACCCCTCCACTTT. Residues: CASSQENPGFSPLHF.

The chain carries TRBV30 and TRBJ1-2; TRBD1 matches 8 bases. Trimming removed 3 bases from V and 7 bases from J; junction bases left unmatched: 19. This CDR3 has 17 residues. From germline, CDR1 is GTSNPN and CDR2 SVGIG (reference sequence). The CDR3 DNA is TGTGCCTGGAGAACGAACCCGATTGCAGGGGGCGGAAGTGGCTACACCTTC. As protein: CAWRTNPIAGGGSGYTF.

J is TRBJ2-1 and V is TRBV11-3; 9 bases are a match to TRBD2. Germline assignment: CDR1 SGHNT and CDR2 YENEEA. V lost 3 bases to trimming and J lost 0 bases; unmatched junction nucleotides: 3. This CDR3 is built from 16 residues. The CDR3: CASSLLAGTSYNEQFF. As DNA, the CDR3 is TGTGCCAGCAGCTTGCTAGCGGGAACCTCCTACAATGAGCAGTTCTTC.

The V call is TRBV7-9, the J call TRBJ1-2; D uncertain. This CDR3 has 12 amino acids. Trimming cost V 5 bases and J 8 bases, with 12 bases left between them. Germline V gene lookup returns CDR1 SEHNR and CDR2 FQNEAQ (reference sequence). The CDR3 DNA reads TGTGCCAGCAGCCCTCTCGGGGTGGGCTACACCTTC. Its protein is CASSPLGVGYTF.

J is TRBJ2-1 and V is TRBV6-5; 9 bases map to TRBD2. Germline assignment: CDR1 MNHEY and CDR2 SVGAGI. The V and J ends lost 8 bases and 5 bases, in that order; junction bases with no gene match: 10. The CDR3 runs 15 residues. Here the CDR3 DNA reads TGTGCCAGCCGAAAGAGCGGGGGGCCGAACAATGAGCAGTTCTTC. It codes for CASRKSGGPNNEQFF.

The chain is built from TRBV6-5 and TRBJ1-1; 10 bases align to TRBD1. Germline values: CDR1 MNHEY, CDR2 SVGAGI. V gave up 6 bases and J gave up 11 bases; unmatched junction bases: 3. CDR3 length: 11 amino acids. The CDR3 spells CASRETGGAFF. CDR3 in DNA: TGTGCCAGCAGGGAGACAGGGGGCGCTTTCTTT.

This chain links TRBV10-3 with TRBJ1-2; D uncertain. Germline values: CDR1 ENHRY, CDR2 SYGVKD. The CDR3 spans 14 residues. With 3 bases removed from V and 6 bases from J, the gap between germline ends came to 14 bases. The CDR3 nucleotides read TGTGCCATCAGTGATCTGGCCGGGTTTGATGGCTACACCTTC. Its translation: CAISDLAGFDGYTF.

The V call is TRBV4-1, the J call TRBJ2-3, with no clear D. The CDR3 sequence is 17 residues long. CDR1 is MGHRA and CDR2 is YSYEKL in the germline V gene. V lost 2 bases, J lost 2 bases, and 17 bases lay in between. The CDR3 DNA reads as TGCGCCAGCAGCCAACCTTCTGGGCTAACCTACACAGATACGCAGTATTTT. It is translated as CASSQPSGLTYTDTQYF.